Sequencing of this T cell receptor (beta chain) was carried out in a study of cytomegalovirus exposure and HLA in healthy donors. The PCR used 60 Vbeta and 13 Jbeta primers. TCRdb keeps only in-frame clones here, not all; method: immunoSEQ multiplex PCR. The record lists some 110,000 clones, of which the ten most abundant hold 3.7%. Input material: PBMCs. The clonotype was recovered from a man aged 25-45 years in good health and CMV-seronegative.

The CDR3: CASSKVDRGPYGYTF. The CDR3 nucleotides read TGTGCCAGCAGCAAAGTTGACAGGGGGCCCTATGGCTACACCTTC. The J gene is TRBJ1-2, the V gene TRBV21-1; TRBD1, the D gene given by the table, was not confirmed from the DNA. TRBV21-1 constitutes a pseudogene. CDR3 size: 15 residues.